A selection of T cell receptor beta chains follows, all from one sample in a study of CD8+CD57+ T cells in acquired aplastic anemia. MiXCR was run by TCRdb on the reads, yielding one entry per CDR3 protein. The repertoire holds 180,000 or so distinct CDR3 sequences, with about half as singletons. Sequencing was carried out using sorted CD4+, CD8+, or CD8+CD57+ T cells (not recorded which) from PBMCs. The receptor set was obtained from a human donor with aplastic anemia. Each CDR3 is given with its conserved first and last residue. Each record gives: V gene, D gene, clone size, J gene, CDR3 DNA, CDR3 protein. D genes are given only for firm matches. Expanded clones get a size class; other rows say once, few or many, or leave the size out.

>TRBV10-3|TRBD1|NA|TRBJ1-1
TGTGCCATCAGTGAGTCGATGTCAGGGGGTGAAGCTTTCTTT
CAISESMSGGEAFF
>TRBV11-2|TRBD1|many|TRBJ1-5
TGTGCCAGCAGCTCCGCACCCACTACGACAGGGTTCCAGTATCAGCCCCAGCATTTT
CASSSAPTTTGFQYQPQHF
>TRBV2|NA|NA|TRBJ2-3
TGTGCCACCGTGCCACTTGGGGATACGCAGTATTTT
CATVPLGDTQYF
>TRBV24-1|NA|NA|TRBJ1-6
TGTGCCACCAGTGATTTCGCCTGGCCCAATTCACCCCTCCACTTT
CATSDFAWPNSPLHF
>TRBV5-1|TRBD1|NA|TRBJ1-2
TGCGCCAGCAGAGCTCCGGGACAGGGGGGGACTGGCTACACCTTC
CASRAPGQGGTGYTF
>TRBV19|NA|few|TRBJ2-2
TGTGCCAGTAGTCCCGGACAGAACACCGGTGAGCTGTTTTTT
CASSPGQNTGELFF
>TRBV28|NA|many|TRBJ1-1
TGTGCCAGCAGTTTAGGCGTTGAGGCTGAAGCTTTCTTT
CASSLGVEAEAFF
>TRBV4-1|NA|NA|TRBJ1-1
TGCGCCAGCAGCCAAGATAGCACCCTAGGGACTGAAGCTTTCTTT
CASSQDSTLGTEAFF
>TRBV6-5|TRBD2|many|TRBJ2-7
TGTGCCAGCAGTTACTCCCGCGGACTAGCGGGGGACGAGCAGTACTTC
CASSYSRGLAGDEQYF
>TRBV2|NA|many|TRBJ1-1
TGTGCCAGCAGTGTGGCCGGGGACGGCACTGAAGCTTTCTTT
CASSVAGDGTEAFF
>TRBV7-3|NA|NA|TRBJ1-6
TGTGCCAGCAGCCCCCCGGGGACTGGCTCCTATAATTCACCCCTCCACTTT
CASSPPGTGSYNSPLHF
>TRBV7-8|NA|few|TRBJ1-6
TGTGCCAGCAGCTCTCCAGGGACTTCACCCCTCCACTTT
CASSSPGTSPLHF
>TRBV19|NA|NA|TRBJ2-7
TGTGCCAGTAGTTATAGACAGAACGGTCCCTACGAGCAGTACTTC
CASSYRQNGPYEQYF
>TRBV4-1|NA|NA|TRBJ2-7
TGCGCCAGCAGCCACTTAACCGACTACGAGCAGTACTTC
CASSHLTDYEQYF
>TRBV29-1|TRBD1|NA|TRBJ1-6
TGCCGCGTTCCTGGACAGGGGCGGAATTCACCCCTCCACTTT
CRVPGQGRNSPLHF
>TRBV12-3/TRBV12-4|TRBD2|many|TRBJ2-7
TGTGCCAGCAGTCGGACTAGCGGGTTCCACGAGCAGTACTTC
CASSRTSGFHEQYF
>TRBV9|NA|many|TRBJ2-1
TGTGCCAGCAGCCTCAAGCCCAGGGGTGGGACATACAATGAGCAGTTCTTC
CASSLKPRGGTYNEQFF
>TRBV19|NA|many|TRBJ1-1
TGTGCCAGTAGTACTGCCGGGTTCACTGAAGCTTTCTTT
CASSTAGFTEAFF